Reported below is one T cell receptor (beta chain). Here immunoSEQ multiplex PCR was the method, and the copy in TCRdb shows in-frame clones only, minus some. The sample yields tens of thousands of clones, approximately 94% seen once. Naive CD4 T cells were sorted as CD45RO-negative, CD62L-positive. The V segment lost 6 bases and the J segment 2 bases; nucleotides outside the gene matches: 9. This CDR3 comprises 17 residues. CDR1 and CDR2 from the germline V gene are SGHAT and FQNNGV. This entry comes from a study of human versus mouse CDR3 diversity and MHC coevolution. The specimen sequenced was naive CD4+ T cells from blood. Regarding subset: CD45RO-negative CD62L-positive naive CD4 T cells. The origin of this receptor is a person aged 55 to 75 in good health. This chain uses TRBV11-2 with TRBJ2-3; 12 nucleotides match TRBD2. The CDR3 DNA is TGTGCCAGCAGTACCGGGACTAGCGGGCTCTACACAGATACGCAGTATTTT. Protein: CASSTGTSGLYTDTQYF.